This T cell receptor beta chain was observed in a study of identical twins (TCRdb year 2016). Regarding the complete study: To test whether fetal clonotypes persist, the study used deep sequencing on TCR alpha and beta repertoires from monozygotic twins, unrelated adults of various ages, and cord blood. To rule out contamination, replicate twin experiments were performed at different times with different library preparation protocols.

CDR1 and CDR2 were assigned from the germline V gene as MDHEN and SYDVKM. The junction shows trimming of 10 bases on V and 1 base on J, plus 19 bases between the germline ends. From the cysteine up to the phenylalanine, the CDR3 has a length of 15 residues. Only the CDR3 region is kept as DNA, spanning 45 bases read in frame from base 1. Only healthy Caucasian donors were included. Three pairs of female monozygotic twins, all aged about 18 to 30 years, were included in the twin cohort. Positive isolation kits from Invitrogen were used to isolate CD4+ and CD8+ T cell populations. Receptors were amplified or captured by 5' RACE. Reads for this sample came from an Illumina HiSeq 2000. Template switching introduced a universal primer binding site; the final cDNA contained a unique molecular identifier, enabling accurate counting of TCR cDNA molecules. First-strand cDNA for TCR alpha and beta chains was synthesized from specific primers in the conserved constant-segment region. To control for contamination, every cDNA library carried two barcodes: a SMART-Mk sample barcode plus Illumina barcodes. TruSeq adapter sequences and Illumina sample barcodes were added in two successive PCR steps. Sequencing of the TCR alpha and beta cDNA libraries was done on the Illumina HiSeq platform using custom primers. Turning to the authors' computational methods: MiGEC processed the raw reads to extract unique molecular identifiers, while MiXCR was used to determine the CDR3 positions. For each individual, recombination models were inferred using an EM algorithm with the repgenHMM and IGoR tools. The analysis of shared clonotypes was done with the tcR package in R, with sharing normalized by the product of cloneset sizes. Out-of-frame nonproductive sequences were analyzed to study raw recombination free of thymic and clonal selection effects. TCRdb's own reprocessing of the public reads used fastp at Q25 and MiXCR and kept productive beta chains. Each CDR3 protein appears once, grouped with its most common genes and DNA. These V and J calls rely on TCRdb rather than the paper's analysis. Here the sample has hundreds of thousands of distinct CDR3 sequences; 20% to 25% occur a single time. In total, the top ten clones hold over 2.5% of the sample.

Study-wide findings and limitations: Abundant cord blood beta clonotypes had fewer insertions, young adult naive repertoires showed a similar but weaker trend, and memory repertoires showed no such trend. In monozygotic twins, out-of-frame TCR alpha sharing was systematically underestimated by recombination models, although the models agreed with sharing between unrelated individuals. In beta out-of-frame sequences, excess twin sharing was weaker, because having fewer shared sequences lowered the signal-to-noise ratio. Compared with coincidental sharing between unrelated individuals, an excess of low generation-probability sequences was observed among out-of-frame TCR alpha sequences shared between twins. Conclusions relied on cross-sectional statistical analysis, since the same donors could not be followed over many years. Invariant T cells such as MAIT and iNKT could partly confound zero-insertion analyses, though diverse VJ usage argued against this for most clonotypes.

As regards this clonotype: Its specific antigen is unknown. Per-base quality was not reported, and no clone a single base away is much larger than it.

These records were also assigned to another study, of T cells expressing NK-cell markers. The second study, in turn, reports: In sorted CD3+CD56+NKG2C+, CD3+CD56+NKG2C- and CD3+CD56-NKG2C+ T-cell subsets from about 8 donors, TCR beta-chain repertoires were profiled. Seven of the eight sequenced donors were HCMV-seropositive and one was HCMV-seronegative. In several experiments an anti-gammadeltaTCR antibody was added to restrict sorting to alphabetaTCR-expressing T cells. In six donors, the dominant CD3+CD56+NKG2C+ clonotypes ranked among the top 10 CD8+ clonotypes, making up roughly 1.0-7.5% of CD8+ T cells. Those dominant clonotypes were again the most abundant among CD3+CD56-NKG2C+ cells in a handful of donors, at roughly 25-60.1%. It remained unclear whether the expanded NKG2C-expressing T cell clones were specific for HCMV antigens. The eight sequenced donors were randomly selected healthy volunteers, three men and five women. HCMV serostatus was determined by detecting HCMV-specific IgG in serum with a commercial ELISA kit. MIGEC handled demultiplexing of the reads and grouping by UMI, while MiTCR was used to assemble and quantify clonotypes. Only TCR cDNA sequences supported by at least two reads were kept to exclude erroneous sequences. The tcR package was used for downstream repertoire analysis, and clonotypes were matched between fractions using CDR3 nucleotide sequence together with V segment. VDJmatch was used to annotate antigen specificity against VDJdb, with one amino acid substitution in CDR3 allowed.

This clonotype was sampled from a woman younger than 30 in good health. Specimen: CD4+ T cells sorted from blood. The rearrangement joined TRBV28 to TRBJ1-1; the D gene is perhaps TRBD1, from 5 matching bases. Read as DNA, the sequence is TGTGCCACCCTAGTTACAGGTTCGGGGAACACTGAAGCTTTCTTT. Translated, this is CATLVTGSGNTEAFF.